The T cell receptor (beta chain) described here comes from a study of T cell responses to AZD1222 COVID-19 vaccine. Study-level points and caveats: Unmutated variant regions are reportedly targeted by nearly half of spike-specific TCRs. Samples come after the peak T cell response, not at day 14. Donors were chiefly white British, with a greater number of females, and clonal diversity was perhaps underestimated. Baseline serology detected seropositivity in only a handful of AZD1222 recipients.

CDR1 and CDR2 from the germline V gene are MDHEN and SYDVKM. The CDR3 extends over 12 amino acids. V dropped 4 bases and J dropped 6 bases, with 10 bases sitting between them. Clones were sequenced by immunoSEQ multiplex PCR, and TCRdb holds only the in-frame ones, with some missing. The sample has some 130,000 clones, 85% to 90% seen once. A remark on this clone: As yet, its antigen is unknown.

The starting material was peripheral blood, obtained on day 0 of AZD1222 vaccination. The receptor was isolated from an adult in good health. The gene calls are TRBV28 and TRBJ2-7; D call uncertain. CDR3 bases: TGTGCCAGCAGTTCCCCGGCGGTCGAGCAGTACTTC. Translation: CASSSPAVEQYF.